One T cell receptor beta chain is described in this entry. What this receptor recognizes is not known. No per-base quality is available; no much larger clone lies one base away. No treatment had been received by any patient before thyroid surgery. Using T-cell receptor beta sequencing, the researchers looked back retrospectively at clinical samples from patients, gathered between about 2012 and 2019. This sample was taken from a study of metastatic and nonmetastatic thyroid tumors (dated by TCRdb to the early 2020s). About the full investigation: The researchers compared repertoires between peripheral blood samples and tumor or nodule tissue samples from patients with malignant or benign thyroid disease.

Libraries were built with PCR. Sequencing relied on an Illumina HiSeq 4000. High-throughput sequencing was used to profile the CDR3 region of the TCR beta-chain in every patient. On the study's bioinformatics: A classifier to discriminate distant-metastatic papillary thyroid cancer patients was built from CDR3 differences across clinicopathological groups. The Shannon index was used to measure repertoire diversity, and the Morisita-Horn index was used to measure how similar tumor and blood repertoires were. TCRdb's own reprocessing of the public reads used fastp at Q25 and MiXCR and kept productive beta chains. None of the V and J calls come from the authors' own analysis; TCRdb made them. The sample profile shows tens of thousands of clones; roughly 15% of them were found once. The leading ten clones occupy around 6.1% of the sample. V is clipped by 1 base and J by 1 base, and the sequence between their germline boundaries is 14 bases long. CDR1 and CDR2 were assigned from the germline V gene as MGHRA and YSYEKL. Taken from cysteine to phenylalanine, the CDR3 has 16 residues. Only CDR3 DNA is held: 48 bases, read in frame from base 1.

What the study reported, not specific to this receptor: In both blood and tumor samples, TCR beta diversity was reported to be significantly higher in malignant tumors than in benign nodules.

The clonotype was recovered from a male donor with papillary thyroid cancer or a benign thyroid nodule (not recorded which). Some clones in this sample may be carry-over from other donors' samples. The rearranged chain carries TRBV4-1 and TRBJ2-7, and TRBD2 may be the D gene, going by 6 matching bases. Sample: blood. The CDR3 protein: CASSQAPGVKSYEQYF. The sequence in DNA is TGCGCCAGCAGCCAAGCACCGGGAGTTAAGTCCTACGAGCAGTACTTC.